The next 14 T cell receptor beta chains were all read from a single sample in a study of OX40 agonist ivuxolimab in advanced cancers. Here immunoSEQ multiplex PCR was the method, and the copy in TCRdb shows in-frame clones only, minus some. The sample includes under 85,000 clones, about nine tenths of them seen just once. The sample in question was CD4+ or CD8+ T cells sorted from blood, obtained in a trial of the OX40 agonist ivuxolimab. All receptors come from an adult with an advanced solid tumor such as melanoma, head and neck, liver or kidney cancer.

J is TRBJ2-1 and V is TRBV7-2, with 13 nucleotides matching TRBD2. The CDR3 loop spans 15 amino acids. J was trimmed by 8 bases and V by 5 bases; bases with no gene match: 6. Germline lookup yields CDR1 SGHTA and CDR2 FQGNSA. CDR3 coding DNA: TGTGCCAGCAGCCTGGGACTAGCGGGAACCGATGAGCAGTTCTTC. Amino acid sequence: CASSLGLAGTDEQFF.

This clone was recorded once. This sequence joins TRBV7-9 and TRBJ2-1; D not certain. CDR1 and CDR2 (germline): SEHNR, FQNEAQ (reference sequence). The V gene lost 0 bases and the J gene lost 6 bases, with 6 bases spanning the gap. The CDR3 covers 13 residues. The CDR3 nucleotides are TGTGCCAGCAGCTTAGCTGGACGCAATGAGCAGTTCTTC. Translating it yields CASSLAGRNEQFF.

This clone was found once. The chain recombines TRBV5-6 with TRBJ2-3; 14 bases match TRBD2. The germline V gene has CDR1 SGHDT and CDR2 YYEEEE. The CDR3 extends over 18 amino acids. J was trimmed by 4 bases and V by 4 bases; bases with no gene match: 11. CDR3 nucleotides: TGTGCCAGCAGCATGGGACTAGCGGGAGAGAGTGGCGCAGATACGCAGTATTTT. This encodes CASSMGLAGESGADTQYF.

V and J are TRBV29-1 and TRBJ2-3; D not certain. Germline CDR1 reads SQVTM; CDR2 reads ANQGSEA. The ends were cut back, 7 bases at V and 5 bases at J, with 13 bases in the middle. There are 12 residues in the CDR3. CDR3 loop: CSGVPGEDTQYF. As DNA, the CDR3 is TGCAGCGGAGTTCCTGGAGAAGATACGCAGTATTTT.

The chain carries TRBV12-5 and TRBJ2-5; possibly TRBD1 or TRBD2 for D (6 bases each). This CDR3 is built from 14 residues. In germline, CDR1 is LGHNT, CDR2 FRNRAP. Trimming left V 5 bases short and J 5 bases short, with 15 bases between. CDR3 DNA: TGTGCTAGTGGTGAGGGGGGCGGGCTGGAGACCCAGTACTTC. Protein: CASGEGGGLETQYF.

The chain couples TRBV5-6 to TRBJ1-5; 8 nucleotides agree with TRBD1. This CDR3 spans 14 amino acids. V lost 4 bases and J lost 6; bases outside the gene matches: 6. CDR1 and CDR2 (germline): SGHDT, YYEEEE. Here the CDR3 reads CASSTWTGRQPQHF. The DNA of the CDR3 is TGTGCCAGCAGCACCTGGACAGGGCGTCAGCCCCAGCATTTT.

The chain couples TRBV6-5 to TRBJ2-7; D might be TRBD1 (5 bases). This CDR3 region has 13 residues. CDR1 MNHEY and CDR2 SVGAGI come from the germline V gene. Trimming shortened V by 6 bases and J by 1 base, and 10 bases separated the two germline ends. The CDR3 sequence: CASRQTASYEQYF. In DNA form, the CDR3 reads TGTGCCAGCAGACAGACAGCATCCTACGAGCAGTACTTC.

V gene TRBV15 combines with J gene TRBJ2-3, with TRBD2 matching 7 bases. In germline, CDR1 is LNHNV, CDR2 YYDKDF (reference sequence). CDR3 size: 15 residues. The V segment lost 3 bases and the J segment 4 bases; nucleotides outside the gene matches: 7. The CDR3 nucleotides are TGTGCCACCAGCAGCAGCCGGGGAGGGGCAGATACGCAGTATTTT. As protein: CATSSSRGGADTQYF.

The genes are TRBV5-1 and TRBJ2-2; D uncertain. Trimming left V 5 bases short and J 1 base short, with 9 bases between. Per germline, CDR1 SGHRS and CDR2 YFSETQ. CDR3 length equals 14 residues. The DNA for the CDR3 is TGCGCCAGCAGGTGGACGGAGAACACCGGGGAGCTGTTTTTT. Translation: CASRWTENTGELFF.

The chain couples TRBV9 to TRBJ2-3, with 10 bases lining up with TRBD2. Germline CDR1 SGDLS, CDR2 YYNGEE. This CDR3 has 17 residues. Losses at the gene ends were 0 bases for V and 5 bases for J; bases not matched to a gene: 9. The CDR3 DNA sequence: TGTGCCAGCAGCGTAGACCCTAGCGGGAGTATGATAGATACGCAGTATTTT. Its protein product is CASSVDPSGSMIDTQYF.

The chain uses TRBV5-1 and TRBJ1-3; possibly TRBD1 for D (6 bases). Trimming shortened V by 5 bases and J by 2 bases, and 14 bases separated the two germline ends. The CDR3 spans 15 residues. Germline V gene data show CDR1 as SGHRS and CDR2 as YFSETQ. The CDR3 loop is CASSAGDFPGNTIYF. The DNA of the CDR3 is TGCGCCAGCAGTGCAGGGGACTTTCCTGGAAACACCATATATTTT.

The chain carries TRBV9 and TRBJ2-2, with 7 bases fitting TRBD1. V dropped 0 bases and J dropped 7; count of bases not matched to a gene: 9. This CDR3 spans 16 amino acids. Germline V lookup: CDR1 SGDLS, CDR2 YYNGEE. The CDR3 loop is CASSVAMRGRGGELFF. DNA of the CDR3: TGTGCCAGCAGCGTAGCTATGAGGGGGCGCGGCGGGGAGCTGTTTTTT.

The chain links TRBV28 to TRBJ1-1; possibly TRBD1 for D (5 bases). The germline V gene has CDR1 MDHEN and CDR2 SYDVKM. Trimming took off 2 bases at V and 4 bases at J, with 11 bases between the two ends. The CDR3 sequence is 14 residues long. The CDR3 spells CASSLAGGGTEAFF. The CDR3 DNA is TGTGCCAGCAGTTTAGCGGGGGGGGGCACTGAAGCTTTCTTT.

The CDR3 is CASSLSGRYNEQFF. The CDR3 DNA reads as TGTGCCAGCAGCTTAAGCGGGAGGTACAATGAGCAGTTCTTC. The chain joins TRBV7-2 to TRBJ2-1; 9 bases are shared with TRBD2. Germline assignment: CDR1 SGHTA and CDR2 FQGNSA. J lost 4 bases, V lost 2 bases, and 0 bases had no gene match. This CDR3 has 14 residues. The full variable domain, its missing parts supplied by reference TRBV7-2 and TRBJ2-1, is GAGVSQSPSNKVTEKGKDVELRCDPISGHTALYWYRQSLGQGLEFLIYFQGNSAPDKSGLPSDRFSAERTGGSVSTLTIQRTQQEDSAVYLCASSLSGRYNEQFFGPGTRLTVL.